The present T cell receptor beta chain was sequenced within a study of graft-versus-host responses after intestinal transplantation. The assay was immunoSEQ multiplex PCR, and TCRdb's table has in-frame clones only and misses some. Of about 120,000 clones listed, around 93% are singletons. Of note for this clone: The antigen remains undetermined.

V lost 8 bases, J lost 0 bases, and 15 bases lay in between. CDR3 size: 15 residues. Germline V CDR1 and CDR2: LNHNV, YYDKDF (reference sequence). General study points: GvH clones occurred in recipient marrow; some first appeared in ileum or blood.

The receptor was derived from a human donor who received an intestinal transplant. Specimen: unstimulated CD4+ T cells sorted from spleen or lymph node cells, collected before intestinal transplant. This rearrangement joins TRBV15 to TRBJ2-3, with a weak D call TRBD2 (5 bases). The CDR3 region has the DNA TGTGCCACCTCCCCGATCGGGAAAAGCACAGATACGCAGTATTTT. It codes for CATSPIGKSTDTQYF.